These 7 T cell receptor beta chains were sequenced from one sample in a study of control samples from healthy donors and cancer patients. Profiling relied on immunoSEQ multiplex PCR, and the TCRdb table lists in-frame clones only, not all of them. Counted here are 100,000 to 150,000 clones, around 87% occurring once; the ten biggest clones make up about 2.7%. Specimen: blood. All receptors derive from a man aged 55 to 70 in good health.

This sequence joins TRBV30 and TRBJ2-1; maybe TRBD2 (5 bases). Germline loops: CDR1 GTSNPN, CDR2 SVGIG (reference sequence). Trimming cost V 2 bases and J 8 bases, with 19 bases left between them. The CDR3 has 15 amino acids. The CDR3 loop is CAWSTPLLAGDEQFF. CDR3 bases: TGTGCCTGGAGTACCCCCCTGCTAGCCGGCGATGAGCAGTTCTTC.

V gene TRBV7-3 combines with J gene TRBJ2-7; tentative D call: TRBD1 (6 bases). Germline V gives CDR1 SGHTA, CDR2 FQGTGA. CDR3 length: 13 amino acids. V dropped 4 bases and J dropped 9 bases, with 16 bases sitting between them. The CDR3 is CASSSGHGLAQYF. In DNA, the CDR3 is TGTGCCAGCAGCTCGGGACACGGATTGGCGCAGTACTTC.

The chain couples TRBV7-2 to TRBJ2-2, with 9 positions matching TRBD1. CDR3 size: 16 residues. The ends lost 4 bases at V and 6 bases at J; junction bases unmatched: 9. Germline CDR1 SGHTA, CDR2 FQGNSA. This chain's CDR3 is CASSSSTGGRAGELFF. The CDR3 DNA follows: TGTGCCAGCAGCTCATCGACAGGGGGAAGGGCCGGGGAGCTGTTTTTT.

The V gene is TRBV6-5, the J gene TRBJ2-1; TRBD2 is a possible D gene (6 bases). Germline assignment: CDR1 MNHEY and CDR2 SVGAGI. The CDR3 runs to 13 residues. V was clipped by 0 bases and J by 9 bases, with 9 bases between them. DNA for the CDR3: TGTGCCAGCAGTTACTCGACCGGGGGTGAGCAGTTCTTC. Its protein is CASSYSTGGEQFF.

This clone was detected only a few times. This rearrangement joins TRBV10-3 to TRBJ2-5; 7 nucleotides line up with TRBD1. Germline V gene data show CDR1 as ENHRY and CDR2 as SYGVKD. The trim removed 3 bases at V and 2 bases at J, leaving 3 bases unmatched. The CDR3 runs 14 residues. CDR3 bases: TGTGCCATCAGTGAAGGGACAGCTCAAGAGACCCAGTACTTC. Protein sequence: CAISEGTAQETQYF.

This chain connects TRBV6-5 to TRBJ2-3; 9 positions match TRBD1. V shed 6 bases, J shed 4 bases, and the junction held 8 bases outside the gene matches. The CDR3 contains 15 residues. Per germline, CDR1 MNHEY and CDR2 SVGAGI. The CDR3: CASRGTGLIADTQYF. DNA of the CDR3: TGTGCCAGCAGAGGGACAGGGCTGATTGCAGATACGCAGTATTTT.

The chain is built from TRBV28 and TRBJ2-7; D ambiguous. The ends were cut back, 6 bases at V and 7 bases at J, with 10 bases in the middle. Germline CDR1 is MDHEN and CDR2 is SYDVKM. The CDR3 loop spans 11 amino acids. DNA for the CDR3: TGTGCCAGCAGGCTAACGGTTGAGCAGTACTTC. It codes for CASRLTVEQYF.